Listed below are T cell receptor beta chains from one sample, sequenced in a study of graft-versus-host responses after intestinal transplantation. TCRdb keeps only in-frame clones here, not all; method: immunoSEQ multiplex PCR. The sample has tens of thousands of clones, around 78% seen once; the top ten hold roughly 3%. Here the sequenced sample was ileum tissue, taken 12 days after intestinal transplant. The origin of the receptors is a human patient who received an intestinal transplant, so some T cells may come from the graft donor. CDR3s leave out the opening cysteine and the closing phenylalanine or tryptophan. Fields, in order: J gene, V gene, CDR3 protein.

J gene: TRBJ2-1; V gene: TRBV27; CDR3 protein: ASSSGLAGDEQF
J gene: TRBJ2-3; V gene: TRBV27; CDR3 protein: ASRLAGGTDTQY
J gene: TRBJ2-7; V gene: TRBV7-2; CDR3 protein: ASSLTFVVAGHEQY
J gene: TRBJ2-2; V gene: TRBV18; CDR3 protein: ASSTETGELF
J gene: TRBJ2-1; V gene: TRBV11-2; CDR3 protein: ASSFRLVRRTEQF
J gene: TRBJ2-7; V gene: TRBV11-2; CDR3 protein: ASSRTGGGEQY
J gene: TRBJ2-1; V gene: TRBV25-1; CDR3 protein: ASPTSGSSNEQF
J gene: TRBJ1-2; V gene: TRBV10-2; CDR3 protein: ASTSFASVDGYT
J gene: TRBJ2-2; V gene: TRBV6-5; CDR3 protein: ASNHGTAGTGELF
J gene: TRBJ1-2; V gene: TRBV29-1; CDR3 protein: SVVETWYGYT
J gene: TRBJ2-7; V gene: TRBV19; CDR3 protein: ASMAGTGEAEQY
J gene: TRBJ2-3; V gene: TRBV19; CDR3 protein: ASSIGAGGTDTQY
J gene: TRBJ2-7; V gene: TRBV27; CDR3 protein: ASGQGSAYEQY
J gene: TRBJ2-2; V gene: TRBV5-6; CDR3 protein: ASSLAPSRDTRTGELF
J gene: TRBJ1-5; V gene: TRBV19; CDR3 protein: ASRLMFYGNQPQH
J gene: TRBJ2-3; V gene: TRBV28; CDR3 protein: ASAAGGTDTQY
J gene: TRBJ2-1; V gene: TRBV11-2; CDR3 protein: ASSLLSVPNEQF
J gene: TRBJ1-5; V gene: TRBV4-2; CDR3 protein: ASSQDGRPGGNQPQH
J gene: TRBJ1-1; V gene: TRBV4-3; CDR3 protein: ASSLDPRGGTEAF
J gene: TRBJ1-5; V gene: TRBV6-5; CDR3 protein: ASSYSNRGNQPQH
J gene: TRBJ1-4; V gene: TRBV5-1; CDR3 protein: ASSMQGVEEKLF
J gene: TRBJ2-7; V gene: TRBV6-5; CDR3 protein: ASSYGLSYEQY
J gene: TRBJ1-6; V gene: TRBV25-1; CDR3 protein: ATSDRGGGSPLH
J gene: TRBJ2-5; V gene: TRBV7-8; CDR3 protein: ASSSRPRAGGRETQY
J gene: TRBJ2-1; V gene: TRBV11-1; CDR3 protein: ASSPLGGYNEQF
J gene: TRBJ2-1; V gene: TRBV5-1; CDR3 protein: ASSRGLAGRLDEQF
J gene: TRBJ2-1; V gene: TRBV7-9; CDR3 protein: ASSFSGRELYNEQF
J gene: TRBJ2-1; V gene: TRBV7-9; CDR3 protein: ASSLLATSGGDNEQF
J gene: TRBJ1-1; V gene: TRBV27; CDR3 protein: ASSFGTSNTEAF
J gene: TRBJ1-1; V gene: TRBV18; CDR3 protein: ASSQDIRDPEAF
J gene: TRBJ1-2; V gene: TRBV13; CDR3 protein: ASSSRTGGGYGYT
J gene: TRBJ1-1; V gene: TRBV5-1; CDR3 protein: ASSTGHEEAF
J gene: TRBJ2-7; V gene: TRBV18; CDR3 protein: ASSPRNRDRGTYEQY
J gene: TRBJ2-1; V gene: TRBV11-2; CDR3 protein: ASSFDSGGGAVEQF
J gene: TRBJ2-7; V gene: TRBV6-1; CDR3 protein: ASSSGGSYEQY
J gene: TRBJ2-3; V gene: TRBV9; CDR3 protein: ASSPGTSGVGTDTQY
J gene: TRBJ1-1; V gene: TRBV27; CDR3 protein: ASSLTVNTEAF
J gene: TRBJ2-5; V gene: TRBV4-1; CDR3 protein: ASSQEGAWGLADQETQY
J gene: TRBJ1-6; V gene: TRBV7-3; CDR3 protein: ASRTGTNNSPLH
J gene: TRBJ1-1; V gene: TRBV4-2; CDR3 protein: ASSQLPGLMNTEAF
J gene: TRBJ2-3; V gene: TRBV18; CDR3 protein: ASSPERGVVDTQY
J gene: TRBJ1-6; V gene: TRBV4-1; CDR3 protein: ASSQGGGLLALH
J gene: TRBJ1-1; V gene: TRBV7-7; CDR3 protein: ASSLGQNTEAF
J gene: TRBJ2-3; V gene: TRBV2; CDR3 protein: ASGVAGGRVTDTQY
J gene: TRBJ2-1; V gene: TRBV5-4; CDR3 protein: ASSIRTDISYNEQF
J gene: TRBJ2-1; V gene: TRBV27; CDR3 protein: ASSRGGDYNEQF
J gene: TRBJ2-2; V gene: TRBV2; CDR3 protein: ASFDPRDGELF
J gene: TRBJ2-7; V gene: TRBV11-1; CDR3 protein: ASSPQGAGYEQY
J gene: TRBJ1-1; V gene: TRBV5-1; CDR3 protein: ASSLQGAFGNTEAF
J gene: TRBJ2-1; V gene: TRBV9; CDR3 protein: ASSVPREISLAGGPSSYNEQF
J gene: TRBJ1-5; V gene: TRBV6-1; CDR3 protein: ASREDRGNQPQH
J gene: TRBJ1-6; V gene: TRBV10-3; CDR3 protein: AISGPPWTDSPLH